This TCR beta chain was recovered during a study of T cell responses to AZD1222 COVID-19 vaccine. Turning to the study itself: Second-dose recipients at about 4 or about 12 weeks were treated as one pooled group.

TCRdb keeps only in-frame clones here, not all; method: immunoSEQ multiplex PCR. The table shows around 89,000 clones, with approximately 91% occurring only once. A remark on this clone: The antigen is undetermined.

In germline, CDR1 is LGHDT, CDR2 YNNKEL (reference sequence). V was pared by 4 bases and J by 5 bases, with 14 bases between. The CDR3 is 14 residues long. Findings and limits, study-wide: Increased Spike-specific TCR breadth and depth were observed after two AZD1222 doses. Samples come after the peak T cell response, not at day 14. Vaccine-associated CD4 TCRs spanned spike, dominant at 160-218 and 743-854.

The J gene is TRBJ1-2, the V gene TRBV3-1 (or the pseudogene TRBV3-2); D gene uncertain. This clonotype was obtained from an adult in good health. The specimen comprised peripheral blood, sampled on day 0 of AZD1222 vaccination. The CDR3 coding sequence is TGTGCCAGCAGCCGACAAATGGGAGGGTATGGCTACACCTTC. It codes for CASSRQMGGYGYTF.